This T cell receptor (beta chain) was sequenced for a study of naive and memory T cell subsets. TCR cDNA received a 3' ligated oligonucleotide that carried a UMI. This clonotype was found a few times. As yet, its antigen is unknown. Broader study findings: Potentially, T cell activation and differentiation skew this RNA-based measurement.

The SP2 primer and nested alpha and beta constant region primers amplified ligated cDNA in four rounds. TCRdb redid the calling of the 5' RACE reads with MiXCR, one entry per CDR3 protein. The sample lists about 62,000 distinct CDR3 sequences, approximately 8% occurring once. Looked up from germline, CDR1 is SEHNR and CDR2 is FQNEAQ (reference sequence). The CDR3 spans 16 residues. Trimming took off 8 bases at V and 5 bases at J, with 24 bases between the two ends. This sequence was found in a female donor in good health. The chain joins TRBV7-9 to TRBJ2-5; maybe TRBD2 (7 bases). This chain's CDR3 is CASSYWGGDNGETQYF. In DNA form, the CDR3 reads TGTGCCAGCTCATATTGGGGGGGCGACAACGGGGAGACCCAGTACTTC.